These 14 T cell receptor beta chains share one sample of origin, sequenced in a study of blood T cells in healthy people across ages. The authors ran a second PCR of about 6 to 12 cycles using a sample-barcoded 5' primer and a J-beta primer mix. From the 5' RACE reads, TCRdb called clonotypes with MiXCR, one entry per CDR3 protein. The sample holds more than 900,000 distinct CDR3 sequences, under 30% seen once. This same sample was also taken into another study, of T cells of mothers and their children.

Sample: blood. The receptors stem from a girl aged 2-10 years in good health.

The genes are TRBV5-4 and TRBJ2-5, with 8 bases fitting TRBD2. Germline V gives CDR1 SGHNT, CDR2 YYREEE (reference sequence). Trimming took 3 bases from V and 1 from J; bases not matched to a gene: 5. This CDR3 has 15 amino acids. DNA of the CDR3: TGTGCCAGCAGCTCCAGCGGGAGAGGCCAAGAGACCCAGTACTTC. It codes for CASSSSGRGQETQYF.

This clonotype was recorded a few times. The chain employs TRBV11-2 and TRBJ2-5; no clear D gene. The J call may be wrong; the DNA end is better matched by TRBJ2-7. Looked up from germline, CDR1 is SGHAT and CDR2 is FQNNGV. The CDR3 runs 14 residues. Here the CDR3 DNA reads TGTGCCAGCAGCGAGCCTTTACGTAGCCACGAGCAGTACTTC. Residues: CASSEPLRSHEQYF.

The rearrangement uses TRBV28 and TRBJ1-4; D is unresolved. Deletions cut 1 base from V and 1 base from J, with 7 bases between. CDR3 size: 15 residues. Germline V CDR1 and CDR2: MDHEN, SYDVKM. The CDR3 DNA reads as TGTGCCAGCAGTTTATATAGAAAAACTAATGAAAAACTGTTTTTT. Protein: CASSLYRKTNEKLFF.

In its sample, this clonotype was seen a few times. The chain combines TRBV27 with TRBJ2-5, with 11 nucleotides matching TRBD2. The germline V gene has CDR1 MNHEY and CDR2 SMNVEV (reference sequence). The length of the CDR3 is 15 residues. With 4 bases clipped from V and 4 bases from J, the junction kept 5 bases outside the gene matches. CDR3 bases: TGTGCCAGCAGTTATAGCGGGGGGGTAGGAGAGACCCAGTACTTC. The encoded protein is CASSYSGGVGETQYF.

This clonotype was observed a handful of times. V is TRBV29-1 and J is TRBJ2-5; no definite D call. The DNA end is more similar to TRBJ2-7, so the J call may be wrong. The V gene's germline CDR1 is SQVTM and CDR2 ANQGSEA. The CDR3 spans 10 residues. The CDR3 region is CSVRTDEQYF. The CDR3 DNA reads TGCAGCGTAAGGACCGACGAGCAGTACTTC.

The sample holds a few counts of this clonotype. The chain joins TRBV27 to TRBJ2-7; possibly TRBD1 or TRBD2 for D (5 bases each). The last part of the DNA fits TRBJ2-1 better; the J call may be wrong. The CDR3 has 17 residues. Germline V gene sequence: CDR1 MNHEY, CDR2 SMNVEV (reference sequence). The chain's CDR3 is CASSPTYGGPNYNEQFF. Written as DNA, the CDR3 is TGTGCCAGCAGCCCGACTTATGGGGGTCCGAACTACAATGAGCAGTTCTTC.

This CDR3 reads CAISESRGNTEAFF. As DNA, the CDR3 is TGTGCCATCAGTGAGTCGAGGGGGAACACTGAAGCTTTCTTT. V gene TRBV10-3 combines with J gene TRBJ1-1, with a weak D call TRBD1 (5 bases). V was pared by 0 bases and J by 1 base, with 6 bases between. Per the germline V gene, CDR1 is ENHRY and CDR2 is SYGVKD. The CDR3 runs 14 residues.

The genes are TRBV7-9 and TRBJ2-5; D is undetermined. Germline-derived CDR1 and CDR2 are SEHNR and FQNEAQ (reference sequence). V shed 1 base and J shed 5 bases, with 8 bases lying between them. The CDR3 has 13 residues. The CDR3 bases are TGTGCCAGCAGCTTAGTCCTACGGGAGACCCAGTACTTC. Amino acid sequence: CASSLVLRETQYF. The variable domain in full, with the rest retrieved from reference TRBV7-9 and TRBJ2-5, is DTGVSQNPRHKITKRGQNVTFRCDPISEHNRLYWYRQTLGQGPEFLTYFQNEAQLEKSRLLSDRFSAERPKGSFSTLEIQRTEQGDSAMYLCASSLVLRETQYFGPGTRLLVL.

The rearrangement uses TRBV4-2 and TRBJ2-1; D is tentatively TRBD1 or TRBD2 (5 bases each). V was shortened by 0 bases and J by 2 bases, with 17 bases between the two germline ends. The germline V gene encodes CDR1 LGHNA and CDR2 YNFKEQ. The CDR3 loop spans 18 amino acids. CDR3 bases: TGTGCCAGCAGCCAAGACCCCCTTCAGGGCGGGCCCTACAATGAGCAGTTCTTC. The encoded protein is CASSQDPLQGGPYNEQFF.

The gene calls are TRBV7-9 and TRBJ2-5, with D possibly matching TRBD1 (5 bases). The CDR3 totals 15 residues. Trimming stripped 0 bases from V and 7 bases from J, with 15 bases between. Germline V CDR1 and CDR2: SEHNR, FQNEAQ (reference sequence). CDR3 residues: CASSLAEAYQGTQYF. Written as DNA, the CDR3 is TGTGCCAGCAGCTTAGCGGAAGCCTATCAGGGGACCCAGTACTTC.

V and J are TRBV12-3 or TRBV12-4 and TRBJ2-3, with TRBD1 identical over 8 bases. V lost 8 bases, J lost 2 bases, and 9 bases stayed unmatched. The CDR3 totals 15 residues. CDR3 DNA: TGTGCCAGCGGGACCGGGACAGGAGACACAGATACGCAGTATTTT. Translation gives CASGTGTGDTDTQYF.

The J gene is TRBJ2-5, the V gene TRBV7-6, with a possible D match to TRBD1 (5 bases). With the DNA end fitting TRBJ2-1 better, the J assignment may be wrong. Germline CDR1 and CDR2: SGHVS and FNYEAQ. The CDR3 contains 14 residues. CDR3: CASSLEQKGWGQFF. The CDR3, as DNA: TGTGCCAGCAGCTTAGAACAGAAGGGGTGGGGGCAGTTCTTC.

V and J are TRBV6-1 and TRBJ2-1; 8 bases match TRBD2. CDR3 length equals 15 residues. The V gene's germline CDR1 is MNHNS and CDR2 SASEGT. V gave up 4 bases and J gave up 1 base; unmatched junction bases: 3. The CDR3 sequence is CASSGSSGSYNEQFF. CDR3 DNA sequence: TGTGCCAGCAGTGGGTCTAGCGGGTCCTACAATGAGCAGTTCTTC.

This clonotype has just one count. The J gene is TRBJ2-7, the V gene TRBV11-2; D gene unclear. V was clipped by 0 bases and J by 5 bases, with 11 bases between them. CDR3 length equals 14 residues. Germline V gene sequence: CDR1 SGHAT, CDR2 FQNNGV. The CDR3 DNA follows: TGTGCCAGCAGCTTAGATGACTTTGGAGACGAGCAGTACTTC. This gives the protein CASSLDDFGDEQYF.